Listed below are T cell receptor beta chains from one sample, sequenced in a study of T cells after yellow fever vaccination. Using its own MiXCR run on the 5' RACE reads, TCRdb lists one record per CDR3 protein. The repertoire holds 300,000 to 400,000 distinct CDR3 sequences, with about an eighth as singletons. This specimen consisted of CD4+ T cells sorted from PBMCs, obtained 15 days after the yellow fever booster vaccination. Receptor source: a man younger than 30 who received the YFV17D yellow fever vaccine. Both conserved end residues are part of each CDR3. The D gene is left open where the match is weak. Clone size appears in some rows only: once, few, many, or a class for an expanded clone.

d_gene: NA
abundance: few
j_gene: TRBJ2-5
v_gene: TRBV7-2
CDR3nt: TGTGCCAGCACGGGTCGGAGCCAAGAGACCCAGTACTTC
CDR3aa: CASTGRSQETQYF

d_gene: NA
abundance: few
j_gene: TRBJ2-5
v_gene: TRBV15
CDR3nt: TGTGCCACCAGCAGAGATACAGGGTCAGAGACCCAGTACTTC
CDR3aa: CATSRDTGSETQYF

d_gene: TRBD1
abundance: NA
j_gene: TRBJ1-1
v_gene: TRBV5-1
CDR3nt: TGCGCCAGCAGTTGGGACAGGATAGAGACTGAAGCTTTCTTT
CDR3aa: CASSWDRIETEAFF

d_gene: NA
abundance: NA
j_gene: TRBJ2-3
v_gene: TRBV29-1
CDR3nt: TGCAGCGGGAGACAGGATGGCACAGATACGCAGTATTTT
CDR3aa: CSGRQDGTDTQYF

d_gene: TRBD1
abundance: NA
j_gene: TRBJ1-4
v_gene: TRBV12-3/TRBV12-4
CDR3nt: TGTGCCAGCAGACCGGGACAGGGCCGTGAAAAACTGTTTTTT
CDR3aa: CASRPGQGREKLFF

d_gene: NA
abundance: NA
j_gene: TRBJ1-5
v_gene: TRBV12-2
CDR3nt: TGTGCAAGTCGCATAGGACATCAGCCCCAGCATTTT
CDR3aa: CASRIGHQPQHF

d_gene: NA
abundance: few
j_gene: TRBJ1-2
v_gene: TRBV25-1
CDR3nt: TGTGCCACCCAATACGCAGGGATTGGCTACACCTTC
CDR3aa: CATQYAGIGYTF

d_gene: NA
abundance: NA
j_gene: TRBJ2-3
v_gene: TRBV12-3/TRBV12-4
CDR3nt: TGTGCCAGCAGTCCGCACGGGACGGGTAGCACAGATACGCAGTATTTT
CDR3aa: CASSPHGTGSTDTQYF

d_gene: NA
abundance: many
j_gene: TRBJ2-1
v_gene: TRBV5-1
CDR3nt: TGCGCCAGCAGCAAGGAACCGGGACCTATGGCCGATGAGCAGTTCTTC
CDR3aa: CASSKEPGPMADEQFF

d_gene: NA
abundance: few
j_gene: TRBJ2-3
v_gene: TRBV12-3/TRBV12-4
CDR3nt: TGTGCCAGCAGTCCCTCCCCACTTACGCAGTATTTT
CDR3aa: CASSPSPLTQYF

d_gene: NA
abundance: few
j_gene: TRBJ1-2
v_gene: TRBV6-1
CDR3nt: TGTGCCAGCAGTGAAAACCCCTTTAACGCCTATGGCTACACCTTC
CDR3aa: CASSENPFNAYGYTF

d_gene: NA
abundance: NA
j_gene: TRBJ2-5
v_gene: TRBV12-3/TRBV12-4
CDR3nt: TGTGCCAGCAGTAGCTTTGGGGCCACGCAAGAGACCCAGTACTTC
CDR3aa: CASSSFGATQETQYF

d_gene: TRBD2
abundance: many
j_gene: TRBJ2-2
v_gene: TRBV12-3/TRBV12-4
CDR3nt: TGTGCCAGCAGTTCCGGGACTAGCGGCTACACCGGGGAGCTGTTTTTT
CDR3aa: CASSSGTSGYTGELFF

d_gene: TRBD1
abundance: few
j_gene: TRBJ2-7
v_gene: TRBV5-1
CDR3nt: TGCGCCAGCAGAGCGACAGGGGAATACTCCTACGAGCAGTACTTC
CDR3aa: CASRATGEYSYEQYF

d_gene: NA
abundance: NA
j_gene: TRBJ1-5
v_gene: TRBV20-1
CDR3nt: TGCAGTGCCCTTGAGGGGCTGCAGCCCCAGCATTTT
CDR3aa: CSALEGLQPQHF

d_gene: NA
abundance: NA
j_gene: TRBJ2-2
v_gene: TRBV20-1
CDR3nt: TGCAGTGCTATGGGACAACCGAACACCGGGGAGCTGTTTTTT
CDR3aa: CSAMGQPNTGELFF

d_gene: TRBD1
abundance: many
j_gene: TRBJ1-2
v_gene: TRBV30
CDR3nt: TGTGCCTGGAGAGGGACAGACTATGGCTACACCTTC
CDR3aa: CAWRGTDYGYTF

d_gene: NA
abundance: many
j_gene: TRBJ2-4
v_gene: TRBV20-1
CDR3nt: TGCTGCGGGGGCGATGGCAAAAACATTCAGTACTTC
CDR3aa: CCGGDGKNIQYF

d_gene: NA
abundance: NA
j_gene: TRBJ2-3
v_gene: TRBV7-2
CDR3nt: TGTGCCAGCAGCTTAGTAGGGGCTTCAACCACGGATACGCAGTATTTT
CDR3aa: CASSLVGASTTDTQYF

d_gene: NA
abundance: few
j_gene: TRBJ1-2
v_gene: TRBV5-6
CDR3nt: TGTGCCAGCAGCTTGGACAGGGCCCACCTCTACACCTTC
CDR3aa: CASSLDRAHLYTF

d_gene: NA
abundance: few
j_gene: TRBJ1-3
v_gene: TRBV29-1
CDR3nt: TGCAGCGTTGGACTTGGTGCAAACACCATATATTTT
CDR3aa: CSVGLGANTIYF

d_gene: NA
abundance: many
j_gene: TRBJ2-3
v_gene: TRBV6-5
CDR3nt: TGTGCCAGCCGAAACCATCTTAGCGGAGATACGCAGTATTTT
CDR3aa: CASRNHLSGDTQYF

d_gene: NA
abundance: NA
j_gene: TRBJ2-6
v_gene: TRBV6-5
CDR3nt: TGTGCCGGCAGTCGTCTGATCTCTGGGGCCAACGTCCTGACTTTC
CDR3aa: CAGSRLISGANVLTF

d_gene: NA
abundance: NA
j_gene: TRBJ1-5
v_gene: TRBV12-3/TRBV12-4
CDR3nt: TGTGCCAGCAACCTCAATAACCAGCCCCAGCATTTT
CDR3aa: CASNLNNQPQHF

d_gene: TRBD1
abundance: NA
j_gene: TRBJ1-2
v_gene: TRBV4-3
CDR3nt: TGCGCCAGCAGACTCAACGGACAGGGCCTTTATGGCTACACCTTC
CDR3aa: CASRLNGQGLYGYTF

d_gene: NA
abundance: few
j_gene: TRBJ2-1
v_gene: TRBV5-1
CDR3nt: TGCGCCAGCAGCTTGGGTCATAACAATGAGCAGTTCTTC
CDR3aa: CASSLGHNNEQFF

d_gene: NA
abundance: few
j_gene: TRBJ1-2
v_gene: TRBV4-3
CDR3nt: TGCGCCAGCAGCCAAGAAGGGGGGCGTAACTATGGCTACACCTTC
CDR3aa: CASSQEGGRNYGYTF

d_gene: NA
abundance: few
j_gene: TRBJ2-5
v_gene: TRBV9
CDR3nt: TGTGCCAGCAGTCGTAGGGGGGGCCCCCAAGAGACCCAGTACTTC
CDR3aa: CASSRRGGPQETQYF

d_gene: NA
abundance: NA
j_gene: TRBJ1-4
v_gene: TRBV2
CDR3nt: TGTGCCAGCAGTGAGGGGGGACGCGAAAAACTGTTTTTT
CDR3aa: CASSEGGREKLFF

d_gene: NA
abundance: few
j_gene: TRBJ2-1
v_gene: TRBV5-4
CDR3nt: TGTGCCAGCAGCCCGGACTATTCGTACTACAATGAGCAGTTCTTC
CDR3aa: CASSPDYSYYNEQFF

d_gene: NA
abundance: few
j_gene: TRBJ1-1
v_gene: TRBV7-2
CDR3nt: TGTGCCAGCAGCTTCGTCGGAAACACTGAAGCTTTCTTT
CDR3aa: CASSFVGNTEAFF

d_gene: TRBD1
abundance: few
j_gene: TRBJ1-1
v_gene: TRBV6-6
CDR3nt: TGTGCCAGCAGAGTGGGACAGCTCAACACTGAAGCTTTCTTT
CDR3aa: CASRVGQLNTEAFF

d_gene: NA
abundance: many
j_gene: TRBJ2-7
v_gene: TRBV4-3
CDR3nt: TGCGCCAGCAGCCAAGGGAGATCTAGCCGCCCCCCTTCAGCCTACGAGCAGTACTTC
CDR3aa: CASSQGRSSRPPSAYEQYF

d_gene: NA
abundance: few
j_gene: TRBJ2-5
v_gene: TRBV7-9
CDR3nt: TGTGCCAGCAGCGCAGAGCAAGAGACCCAGTACTTC
CDR3aa: CASSAEQETQYF

d_gene: NA
abundance: few
j_gene: TRBJ2-3
v_gene: TRBV7-2
CDR3nt: TGTGCCAGCAGCAAGGATGGCGCCAGGGCAGATACGCAGTATTTT
CDR3aa: CASSKDGARADTQYF

d_gene: NA
abundance: few
j_gene: TRBJ2-1
v_gene: TRBV4-3
CDR3nt: TGCGCCAGCAGCCAAGTAAACTACAATGAGCAGTTCTTC
CDR3aa: CASSQVNYNEQFF

d_gene: NA
abundance: few
j_gene: TRBJ1-6
v_gene: TRBV30
CDR3nt: TGTGCCTGGAGTGTGTCAGTTCAGTCACCCCTCCACTTT
CDR3aa: CAWSVSVQSPLHF

d_gene: NA
abundance: many
j_gene: TRBJ2-1
v_gene: TRBV12-5
CDR3nt: TGTGCTAGTGGTTTGACGGGCCCCAACAATGAGCAGTTCTTC
CDR3aa: CASGLTGPNNEQFF

d_gene: TRBD1
abundance: NA
j_gene: TRBJ2-3
v_gene: TRBV4-1
CDR3nt: TGCGCCAGCAGCCTCACACAGGGGGCGCAGGGCACAGATACGCAGTATTTT
CDR3aa: CASSLTQGAQGTDTQYF

d_gene: NA
abundance: NA
j_gene: TRBJ1-4
v_gene: TRBV5-1
CDR3nt: TGCGCCAGCAGCTTGCAGGCCACACCGCGGGTACTGTTTTTT
CDR3aa: CASSLQATPRVLFF

d_gene: TRBD1
abundance: few
j_gene: TRBJ2-1
v_gene: TRBV7-9
CDR3nt: TGTGCCAGCAGCGGACAGGGGGCAACTCGTCATGAGCAGTTCTTC
CDR3aa: CASSGQGATRHEQFF

d_gene: TRBD1
abundance: many
j_gene: TRBJ1-1
v_gene: TRBV5-1
CDR3nt: TGCGCCAGCAGCCAGGTACAGGGGATTAAAGCTTTCTTT
CDR3aa: CASSQVQGIKAFF

d_gene: NA
abundance: few
j_gene: TRBJ2-2
v_gene: TRBV9
CDR3nt: TGTGCCAGCAGCGTAGAGGGCCAGAGCACCGGGGAGCTGTTTTTT
CDR3aa: CASSVEGQSTGELFF

d_gene: NA
abundance: few
j_gene: TRBJ1-2
v_gene: TRBV19
CDR3nt: TGTGCCAGTAGTATTCCCGGCCGGACTAACTATGGCTACACCTTC
CDR3aa: CASSIPGRTNYGYTF

d_gene: TRBD2
abundance: NA
j_gene: TRBJ2-5
v_gene: TRBV6-2/TRBV6-3
CDR3nt: TGTGCCAGCAGACGGACTAGCGGGGGGACCCAGTACTTC
CDR3aa: CASRRTSGGTQYF

d_gene: NA
abundance: NA
j_gene: TRBJ2-3
v_gene: TRBV6-2/TRBV6-3
CDR3nt: TGTGCCAGCATCCGGGACTCTAACACAGATACGCAGTATTTT
CDR3aa: CASIRDSNTDTQYF

d_gene: NA
abundance: few
j_gene: TRBJ1-3
v_gene: TRBV10-3
CDR3nt: TGTGCCATCAGTGATCCCGTCTACGGAAACACCATATATTTT
CDR3aa: CAISDPVYGNTIYF

d_gene: NA
abundance: many
j_gene: TRBJ1-2
v_gene: TRBV6-6
CDR3nt: TGTGCCAGCAGCTCTACCTCCAGACAGGCTAACTATGGCTACACCTTC
CDR3aa: CASSSTSRQANYGYTF

d_gene: TRBD1
abundance: NA
j_gene: TRBJ1-1
v_gene: TRBV7-3
CDR3nt: TGTGCCAGCAGCGGAGGGGGCGCCTACACTGAAGCTTTCTTT
CDR3aa: CASSGGGAYTEAFF

d_gene: TRBD2
abundance: many
j_gene: TRBJ2-1
v_gene: TRBV7-2
CDR3nt: TGTGCCAGCAGGGCTCCGGGACTAGAAACCTATGAGCAGTTCTTC
CDR3aa: CASRAPGLETYEQFF

d_gene: NA
abundance: few
j_gene: TRBJ1-2
v_gene: TRBV9
CDR3nt: TGTGCCAGCAGCGTAGATCTAGGGCAGAACTATGGCTACACCTTC
CDR3aa: CASSVDLGQNYGYTF

d_gene: TRBD1
abundance: NA
j_gene: TRBJ2-7
v_gene: TRBV10-3
CDR3nt: TGTGCCATCAGTGACCCCGCCAGGGGGCTGATGAACTACGAGCAGTACTTC
CDR3aa: CAISDPARGLMNYEQYF